This TCR beta chain comes out of a study of PD-L1 blockade in urothelial cancer. Overall study context: About 85% of the roughly 29 patients were men who had bladder-origin urothelial cancer. General study points: Better survival was predicted by below-median pretreatment blood TCR clonality.

Concerning this clone itself: Its specificity is unknown.

Documented time point: pretreatment peripheral blood. Each patient contributed between 1 and 8 total time points of blood mononuclear cells, pretreatment and during treatment. The CDR3 loop spans 13 amino acids. Trimming took off 5 bases at V and 5 bases at J, with 11 bases between the two ends. Germline V gene lookup returns CDR1 SGHTA and CDR2 FQGNSA. Every PCR received spiked-in synthetic TCR analog templates. The repertoire was sequenced with immunoSEQ multiplex PCR; TCRdb's copy has only in-frame clones and lacks some. Of tens of thousands of clones in the sample, roughly 76% were seen once. The sequencing here drew on PBMCs, taken around atezolizumab (anti-PD-L1) treatment. The chain carries TRBV7-2 and TRBJ2-3, with D perhaps TRBD1 (5 bases). This receptor was identified in a man between 65 and 85 years old with urothelial cancer. The CDR3 here is CASSVPGIDTQYF. CDR3 nucleotides: TGTGCCAGCAGCGTCCCAGGGATAGATACGCAGTATTTT.